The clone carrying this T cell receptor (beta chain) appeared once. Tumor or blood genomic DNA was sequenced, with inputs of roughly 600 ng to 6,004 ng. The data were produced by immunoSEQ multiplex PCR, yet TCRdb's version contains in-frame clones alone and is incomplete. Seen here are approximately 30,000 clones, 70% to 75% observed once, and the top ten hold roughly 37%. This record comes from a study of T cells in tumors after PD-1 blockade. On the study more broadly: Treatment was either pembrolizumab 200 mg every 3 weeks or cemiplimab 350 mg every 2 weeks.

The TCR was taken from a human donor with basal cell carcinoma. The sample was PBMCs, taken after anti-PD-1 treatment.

CDR3 nucleotide sequence: TGTGCCAGCAGCCGACAACCGAACACTGAAGCTTTCTTT. As protein: CASSRQPNTEAFF. The genes are TRBV7-3 and TRBJ1-1; no clear D. This CDR3 comprises 13 residues. Per the germline V gene, CDR1 is SGHTA and CDR2 is FQGTGA. Trimming stripped 5 bases from V and 1 base from J, with 8 bases between.